This TCR beta chain was found in a study of blood T cell repertoires in COVID-19. On the study more broadly: The samples span acute and convalescent COVID-19 from the United States, Italy and Spain.

In the original processing: Estimated nucleated cell counts came from reference gene primer amplification. Sequenced by immunoSEQ multiplex PCR; TCRdb stores in-frame clones only, minus some. V, J and clone size are those of that table, while D and trimming were read from the DNA. The sample comprises about 48,000 clones, around 85% of which are singletons, and over 4.5% rests with the top ten. Trimming took off 2 bases at V and 3 bases at J, with 10 bases between the two ends. CDR3 length: 14 amino acids. Germline CDR1 reads MGHRA; CDR2 reads YSYEKL. The specimen sequenced was peripheral blood. The gene calls are TRBV4-1 and TRBJ1-2; no reliable D call. The TCR comes from a woman in her sixties or seventies with acute or convalescent COVID-19. CDR3 bases: TGCGCCAGCAGCCAACGACGAGGTGACTATGGCTACACCTTC. Its translation: CASSQRRGDYGYTF.